The TCR beta chain described here comes from a study of blood T cell repertoires in COVID-19. Whole-study context: Samples taken during acute and convalescent COVID-19 were collected in the United States, Italy and Spain.

Original processing methods: Amplifying reference gene primers gave estimates of nucleated cell counts. TCRdb's table, derived via immunoSEQ multiplex PCR, lists solely in-frame clones and lacks some. Clone size and V and J calls were adopted from that table, with D and trimming inferred from the DNA. The repertoire has approximately 100,000 clones, roughly four fifths of them found once; the top ten carry 20% to 25%. The receptor's source is a man aged 65-85 years with active or convalescent COVID-19. The source material was peripheral blood.

CDR3: CASSRYRDIGANVLTF. CDR3 nucleotides: TGTGCCAGCAGCAGGTACCGGGACATTGGGGCCAACGTCCTGACTTTC. The chain is built from TRBV5-8 and TRBJ2-6, with a weak D call TRBD1 (6 bases). The CDR3 extends over 16 amino acids. Germline CDR1 is SGHTS and CDR2 is YDEGEE. V was pared by 4 bases and J by 3 bases, with 14 bases between.